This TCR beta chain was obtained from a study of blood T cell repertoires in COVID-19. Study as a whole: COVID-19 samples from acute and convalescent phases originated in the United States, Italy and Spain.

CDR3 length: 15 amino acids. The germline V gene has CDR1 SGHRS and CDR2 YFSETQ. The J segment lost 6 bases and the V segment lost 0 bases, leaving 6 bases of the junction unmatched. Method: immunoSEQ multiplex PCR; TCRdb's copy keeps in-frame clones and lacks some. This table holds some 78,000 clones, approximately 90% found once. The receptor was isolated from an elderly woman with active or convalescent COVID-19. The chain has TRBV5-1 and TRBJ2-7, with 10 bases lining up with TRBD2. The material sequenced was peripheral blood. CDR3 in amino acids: CASSLGTSGASEQYF. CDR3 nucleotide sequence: TGCGCCAGCAGCTTGGGAACTAGCGGGGCATCCGAGCAGTACTTC.